The 9 T cell receptor beta chains listed next were all sequenced from one sample in a study of neurological immune-mediated disorders. TCRdb recomputed calls from the 5' RACE reads with MiXCR, one row per CDR3 protein. The repertoire holds 26,000 or so distinct CDR3 sequences, with roughly 12% as singletons. The sample consisted of PBMCs. Receptor source: a man aged 60 to 75 in good health.

This clonotype has at least ten counts. The CDR3 reads CASSQGTAAYYEQYF. The CDR3 DNA sequence: TGCGCCAGCAGCCAAGGGACAGCGGCTTACTACGAGCAGTACTTC. The rearrangement links TRBV5-1 to TRBJ2-7; 7 nucleotides match TRBD1. Per germline, CDR1 SGHRS and CDR2 YFSETQ. The CDR3 runs 15 residues. J was trimmed by 3 bases and V by 4 bases; bases with no gene match: 10.

Ten or more counts support this clonotype. The chain recombines TRBV10-3 with TRBJ2-7; TRBD1 might be the D (6 bases). Trimming stripped 7 bases from V and 1 base from J, with 11 bases between. There are 13 residues in the CDR3. The germline gives CDR1 ENHRY, CDR2 SYGVKD. CDR3 DNA sequence: TGTGCCATCACCCCCGGACAGTCCTACGAGCAGTACTTC. Translating gives CAITPGQSYEQYF.

This clonotype was picked up many times. The chain employs TRBV20-1 and TRBJ2-1, with D maybe TRBD2 (6 bases). CDR3 length: 15 residues. With 0 bases removed from V and 5 bases from J, the gap between germline ends came to 14 bases. In germline, CDR1 is DFQATT, CDR2 SNEGSKA (reference sequence). The CDR3 DNA sequence: TGCAGTGCTAGAGAGGAGGGGAATAACAACAATGAGCAGTTCTTC. Translated: CSAREEGNNNNEQFF.

This rearrangement joins TRBV3-1 to TRBJ2-7; a possible D gene is TRBD1 (5 bases). The germline V and J ends were trimmed by 5 bases and 5 bases, with 13 bases remaining between them. CDR1 and CDR2 from the germline V gene are LGHDT and YNNKEL (reference sequence). The CDR3 consists of 13 residues. CDR3 residues: CASSVYRYHEQYF. The DNA for the CDR3 is TGTGCCAGCAGCGTCTACAGGTACCACGAGCAGTACTTC.

This clonotype turned up a few times. The rearrangement links TRBV14 to TRBJ2-2; maybe TRBD2 (5 bases). CDR3 length equals 16 residues. Per germline, CDR1 SGHDN and CDR2 FVKESK. The V gene lost 3 bases and the J gene lost 2 bases, with 13 bases spanning the gap. This chain's CDR3 is CASSQARAVNTGELFF. CDR3 DNA: TGTGCCAGCAGCCAGGCGAGGGCCGTAAACACCGGGGAGCTGTTTTTT.

This clonotype was detected many times. The J gene is TRBJ2-7, the V gene TRBV6-2 or TRBV6-3; 8 nucleotides align to TRBD1. This CDR3 spans 12 amino acids. V dropped 8 bases and J dropped 2; count of bases not matched to a gene: 2. CDR1 MNHEY and CDR2 SVGEGT come from the germline V gene. In nucleotides, the CDR3 is TGTGCCAGCGGGGGACAGGCCTACGAGCAGTACTTC. This translates into CASGGQAYEQYF.

This clonotype was observed many times. J is TRBJ2-1 and V is TRBV7-9; D remains ambiguous. The CDR3 is 14 amino acids. Germline-derived CDR1 and CDR2 are SEHNR and FQNEAQ (reference sequence). V lost 1 base, J lost 8 bases, and 12 bases lay in between. In DNA form, the CDR3 reads TGTGCCAGCAGCTTAGGTCTATATGTGGATGAGCAGTTCTTC. It translates to CASSLGLYVDEQFF.

The table lists this clonotype with a few counts. The V gene is TRBV6-1, the J gene TRBJ2-1, with 8 bases matching TRBD2. The CDR3 sequence is 18 residues long. The V segment lost 6 bases and the J segment 5 bases; nucleotides outside the gene matches: 18. Germline CDR1 MNHNS, CDR2 SASEGT. The CDR3 bases are TGTGCCAGCAGCCGCATTCCACGGCCTAGCGGGCGGAACAATGAGCAGTTCTTC. This codes for CASSRIPRPSGRNNEQFF.

This clonotype was counted ten times or more. The chain combines TRBV15 with TRBJ1-5; D is uncertain. Trimming cost V 0 bases and J 8 bases, with 11 bases left between them. Germline CDR1 is LNHNV and CDR2 is YYDKDF (reference sequence). This CDR3 has 14 residues. In DNA, the CDR3 is TGTGCCACCAGCAGAGATCATACGACCGAGCCCCAGCATTTT. Amino acid sequence: CATSRDHTTEPQHF.